The clone carrying this T cell receptor beta chain is medium-sized within its sample. Its antigen is still unknown. These data belong to a study of spatial heterogeneity in lung cancer. On the study more broadly: In tumor regions, TCR transcript counts tracked strongly with a T cell module score from matched bulk RNA-seq. Study-level findings and limits: Higher tumor mutation counts went along with higher counts of expanded intratumoral alpha and beta TCRs.

V lost 6 bases to trimming and J lost 0 bases, with 11 bases between them. This CDR3 region has 15 residues. Germline V gene data show CDR1 as MDHEN and CDR2 as SYDVKM. Every TCR cDNA molecule bore its own unique molecular identifier. TCRdb fed the 5' RACE reads into MiXCR, producing one record per CDR3 protein. The data hold 3,000 or so distinct CDR3 sequences, with 11% observed a single time. As for time point: sample taken at primary tumor resection. Donors were some 72 untreated early-stage non-small cell lung cancer patients. Tumor, nontumor lung or frozen PBMC supplied whole RNA that was sequenced unsorted.

This chain uses TRBV28 with TRBJ2-2; D may be TRBD2 (5 bases). Material: lung tumor tissue, obtained at surgery. The sequence was obtained from a male donor with early-stage non-small cell lung cancer. CDR3 nucleotides: TGTGCCAGCAGCCCCGGGATAACGAACACCGGGGAGCTGTTTTTT. Its translation is CASSPGITNTGELFF.